The rows below give T cell receptor beta chains drawn from one sample of a study of blood T cell repertoires in COVID-19. Repertoires were generated with immunoSEQ multiplex PCR, while TCRdb's copy carries only in-frame clones and drops some. The sample contains a few hundred thousand clones, approximately 92% of which appear only once. The sample comprised peripheral blood. These receptors originate from a woman in her twenties or thirties with COVID-19, enrolled during active disease. Each CDR3 is given with its conserved first and last residue. The D gene is left open where the match is weak. Clone size is given for some rows only: seen once, a few or many times, or a class if the clone is expanded.

TGTGCCTGGAGTGGAACTCAGGGGCACGAGCAGTACTTC,CAWSGTQGHEQYF,TRBV30,TRBJ2-7,NA,NA
TGTGCCAGTAGTACCTCGACAGGAGCGGCATATAGCAATCAGCCCCAGCATTTT,CASSTSTGAAYSNQPQHF,TRBV19,TRBJ1-5,NA,NA
TGTGCCAGCAGCGGTGGCTTGAACACTGAAGCTTTCTTT,CASSGGLNTEAFF,TRBV9,TRBJ1-1,NA,NA
TGTGCCAGCAGTTACCTTGTGGGGGCCGAGCAGTACTTC,CASSYLVGAEQYF,TRBV6-5,TRBJ2-7,NA,NA
TGTGCCAGCAGTGCCAGAGACAGCGGCAATCAGCCCCAGCATTTT,CASSARDSGNQPQHF,TRBV27,TRBJ1-5,NA,NA
TGTGCCAGCAGCGTAGTAGCGGCCGGGTGGAGCTCCTACAATGAGCAGTTCTTC,CASSVVAAGWSSYNEQFF,TRBV9,TRBJ2-1,NA,NA
TGCGCCAGCAGTCTCGGAAAGAGACAGGGGGCTGCCTACGAGCAGTACTTC,CASSLGKRQGAAYEQYF,TRBV23-1,TRBJ2-7,TRBD1,NA
TGCGCCAGCACCCCTGAAGGGGCGAACACTGAAGCTTTCTTT,CASTPEGANTEAFF,TRBV5-1,TRBJ1-1,NA,NA
TGTGCCTGGGCCGGACAGGGGCGCGAAAAACTGTTTTTT,CAWAGQGREKLFF,TRBV30,TRBJ1-4,TRBD1,NA
TGCGCCAGCAGCTTGCTCCAAGGACAGGGCAGCGAGCAGTACTTC,CASSLLQGQGSEQYF,TRBV5-1,TRBJ2-7,TRBD1,NA
TGTGCCAGCAGCTCCGGGACTAGCGGCACCGGGGAGCTGTTTTTT,CASSSGTSGTGELFF,TRBV11-3,TRBJ2-2,TRBD2,NA
TGTGCCACCAGTGGTTCTGGCGGTCTCTACACCTTC,CATSGSGGLYTF,TRBV24-1,TRBJ1-2,NA,NA
TGTGCCAGCAGCTTGACAGGGGTGAGCAATCAGCCCCAGCATTTT,CASSLTGVSNQPQHF,TRBV7-2,TRBJ1-5,TRBD1,NA
TGTGCCAGCAGCCCACAGGGAAACACTGAAGCTTTCTTT,CASSPQGNTEAFF,TRBV11-3,TRBJ1-1,NA,NA
TGTGCCAGCAGCCAAGGACAGGGTGGGAACACTGAAGCTTTCTTT,CASSQGQGGNTEAFF,TRBV7-6,TRBJ1-1,TRBD1,NA
TGTGCCAGCAGCCAAGATTGGGGGGTTCAGTACTTC,CASSQDWGVQYF,TRBV4-2,TRBJ2-4,NA,NA
TGTGCCAGCAGCCCAGGACAGACACCTAATTCACCCCTCCACTTT,CASSPGQTPNSPLHF,TRBV9,TRBJ1-6,NA,NA
TGCGCCAGCAGCTTGAGGGGCACAGACTTAAACACTGAAGCTTTCTTT,CASSLRGTDLNTEAFF,TRBV5-1,TRBJ1-1,NA,NA
TGTGCCAGCAGTGAATGGACTAGCGGTTCCTACGAGCAGTACTTC,CASSEWTSGSYEQYF,TRBV6-1,TRBJ2-7,TRBD2,NA
TGCGCCAGCAGCTTTAGCGGCACCTACGAGCAGTACTTC,CASSFSGTYEQYF,TRBV5-1,TRBJ2-7,NA,NA
TGTGCCAGCAGCTTAGATGGACAGCAAGAGACCCAGTACTTC,CASSLDGQQETQYF,TRBV7-9,TRBJ2-5,NA,NA
TGTGCTAGCAGCTTAGGGCGGGAGGGGACAGATACGCAGTATTTT,CASSLGREGTDTQYF,TRBV7-7,TRBJ2-3,TRBD2,NA
TGTGCCAGCAGTGAACAGGGACAGGGTATGGTCGAGCAGTACTTC,CASSEQGQGMVEQYF,TRBV2,TRBJ2-7,TRBD1,NA
TGCAGTGCTAACCTCGTCGGTGGCTACACCTTC,CSANLVGGYTF,TRBV20-1,TRBJ1-2,NA,NA
TGTGCCATCCGTAGCGGGGGGAACCAAGAGACCCAGTACTTC,CAIRSGGNQETQYF,TRBV10-3,TRBJ2-5,TRBD2,NA
TGTGCCTGGAGCGTCGGAGGGAGCTCCTACGAGCAGTACTTC,CAWSVGGSSYEQYF,TRBV30,TRBJ2-7,NA,NA
TGTGCCAGCAGCCATGGACAGGGGGAGCAGTACTTC,CASSHGQGEQYF,TRBV3-1/TRBV3-2,TRBJ2-7,TRBD1,NA
TGCGCCAGCAGCTTCAGCCCGGGGGACTCTGGAAACACCATATATTTT,CASSFSPGDSGNTIYF,TRBV5-1,TRBJ1-3,NA,NA
TGTGCCAGCATTGCACTAGCGTCCCCCACTGGCGAGCAGTTCTTC,CASIALASPTGEQFF,TRBV6-5,TRBJ2-1,TRBD2,NA
TGTGCCAGTAGTATATCGGGCAGGGCGTACACAGATACGCAGTATTTT,CASSISGRAYTDTQYF,TRBV19,TRBJ2-3,NA,NA
TGTGCCAGCAGCTCCTTGGAGGGGTGGGCCGGGGAGCTGTTTTTT,CASSSLEGWAGELFF,TRBV7-2,TRBJ2-2,NA,NA
TGTGCCAGCAGCCAAGACAGGGCGCCTCGCTTC,CASSQDRAPRF,TRBV4-2,TRBJ1-2,NA,NA
TGTGCCAGCTCCGATCGGGGGGCCGGAGAGACCCAGTACTTC,CASSDRGAGETQYF,TRBV18,TRBJ2-5,NA,once
TGTGCCAGCAGCGTAGAGGATAGCGGACGCTCCTACAATGAGCAGTTCTTC,CASSVEDSGRSYNEQFF,TRBV9,TRBJ2-1,NA,few
TGTGCCTGGAGGCGTTCCCCCTCCTACAATGAGCAGTTCTTC,CAWRRSPSYNEQFF,TRBV30,TRBJ2-1,NA,NA
TGCGCCAGCAGCCCGGGACTAGCGGGGATCACAGATACGCAGTATTTT,CASSPGLAGITDTQYF,TRBV4-3,TRBJ2-3,TRBD2,NA
TGTGCCAGCAGTTATGGGTCGGGGAAGGGCTACACCTTC,CASSYGSGKGYTF,TRBV28,TRBJ1-2,NA,NA
TGTGCCAGCAGCGTCAGGGGGCAAACTGGAAACACCATATATTTT,CASSVRGQTGNTIYF,TRBV7-2,TRBJ1-3,TRBD1,once
TGCGCCAGCAGCCAAGATTTGCGGACAGGTCCCTACGAGCAGTACTTC,CASSQDLRTGPYEQYF,TRBV4-3,TRBJ2-7,TRBD1,NA
TGTGCCAGCAGGAAACAGGGGGCAAGGTCTGAAGCTTTCTTT,CASRKQGARSEAFF,TRBV6-5,TRBJ1-1,TRBD1,NA
TGTGCCAGCAGCTTCAACACAAACGAGCAGTACTTC,CASSFNTNEQYF,TRBV7-2,TRBJ2-7,NA,NA
TGCGCCAGCAGCTTGGGAGGAGGGTTAAGCTCCTACGAGCAGTACTTC,CASSLGGGLSSYEQYF,TRBV5-1,TRBJ2-7,NA,NA
TGCGCCAGCACCCCGAACATGAACACTGAAGCTTTCTTT,CASTPNMNTEAFF,TRBV10-2,TRBJ1-1,NA,NA
TGTGCCAGCAGTGAACTGGACAGGGGCAATCAGCCCCAGCATTTT,CASSELDRGNQPQHF,TRBV2,TRBJ1-5,TRBD1,NA
TGTGCCAGCAGCTTAAGCGGTCCGGAGACCCAGTACTTC,CASSLSGPETQYF,TRBV11-3,TRBJ2-5,NA,NA